This T cell receptor (beta chain) is drawn from a study of spatial heterogeneity in lung cancer. About the research overall: Mean representation of each unique TCR and UMI combination in the raw reads exceeded ten occurrences.

This clonotype is medium-sized. Antigen unknown. Study findings and constraints: Relative to follow-up, resection was when ubiquitous expanded tumor TCRs appeared more in blood.

Germline loops: CDR1 MNHEY, CDR2 SVGEGT. Trimming took off 6 bases at V and 1 base at J, with 22 bases between the two ends. The CDR3 length is 19 residues. Carried by each TCR cDNA molecule was a unique molecular identifier. MiXCR was run by TCRdb on the 5' RACE reads, yielding one entry per CDR3 protein. The table shows roughly 10,000 distinct CDR3 sequences, with roughly 5% occurring only once. Time point in this sample: sample taken at primary tumor resection. Unsorted whole RNA samples from tumor, nontumor lung or frozen PBMC were sequenced. The donor group consisted of roughly 70 patients who had untreated, early-stage non-small cell lung cancer.

The TCR comes from a male donor with early-stage non-small cell lung cancer. The starting material was PBMCs, obtained at surgery. The chain couples TRBV6-2 or TRBV6-3 to TRBJ2-6; D gene uncertain. CDR3 coding DNA: TGTGCCAGCAGATTGAGGACCCGACCAGGTCCGTCTGGGGCCAACGTCCTGACTTTC. Encoded protein: CASRLRTRPGPSGANVLTF.